This T cell receptor beta chain was sequenced in a study of naive and memory T cell subsets. The CDR3 sequence is 12 residues long. Trimming removed 7 bases from V and 3 bases from J, with 6 bases in between. In germline, CDR1 is MNHEY, CDR2 SVGAGI. For blood and skin samples, reverse transcription used TCR alpha and beta constant primers. Each CDR3 protein gets one entry after TCRdb re-called the UMI-ligation and nested PCR reads with MiXCR. The profile shows fewer than 20,000 distinct CDR3 sequences, roughly 9% of them singletons. Documented treatment: skin biopsy from PPD injection site in Mantoux-positive individual. Unsorted total RNA, about 1 to 1,100 ng, was DNase treated before reverse transcription.

The sequence derives from an adult in good health. The chain combines TRBV6-5 with TRBJ2-2; D gene ambiguous. This specimen was skin, taken from a tuberculin skin test site. CDR3 in amino acids: CASTRDTGELFF. The CDR3 nucleotides read TGTGCCAGCACCCGGGACACCGGGGAGCTGTTTTTT.